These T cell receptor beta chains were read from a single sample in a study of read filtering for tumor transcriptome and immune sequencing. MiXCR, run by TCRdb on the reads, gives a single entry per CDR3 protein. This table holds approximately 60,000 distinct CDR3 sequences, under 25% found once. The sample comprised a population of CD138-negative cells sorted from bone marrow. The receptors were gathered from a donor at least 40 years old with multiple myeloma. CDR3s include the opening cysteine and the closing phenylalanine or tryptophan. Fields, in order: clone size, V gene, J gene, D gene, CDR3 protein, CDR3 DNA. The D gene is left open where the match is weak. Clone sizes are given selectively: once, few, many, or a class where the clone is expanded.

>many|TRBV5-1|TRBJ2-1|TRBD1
CASSSTGHEQFF
TGCGCCAGCAGCTCGACAGGGCACGAGCAGTTCTTC
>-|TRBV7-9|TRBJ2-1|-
CASTPWDEQFF
TGTGCCAGCACTCCCTGGGATGAGCAGTTCTTC
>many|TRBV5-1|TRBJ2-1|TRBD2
CASSSSGTSYPNEQFF
TGCGCCAGCAGCTCCTCCGGGACTAGTTATCCCAATGAGCAGTTCTTC
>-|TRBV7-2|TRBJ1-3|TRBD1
CASSGTAGNTIYF
TGTGCCAGCAGCGGGACAGCCGGAAACACCATATATTTT
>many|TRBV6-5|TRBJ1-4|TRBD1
CASRTTKGATNEKLFF
TGTGCCAGCAGAACTACCAAGGGGGCGACTAATGAAAAACTGTTTTTT
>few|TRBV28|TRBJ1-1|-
CASLGGNAEAFF
TGTGCCAGCCTAGGGGGAAATGCTGAAGCTTTCTTT
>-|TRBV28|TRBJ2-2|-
CASRVDLVGAGELFF
TGTGCCAGCAGAGTCGACCTGGTCGGGGCCGGGGAGCTGTTTTTT
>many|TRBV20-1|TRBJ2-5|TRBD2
CSARGASGSPYQETQYF
TGCAGTGCCCGGGGGGCTAGCGGGAGTCCGTACCAAGAGACCCAGTACTTC
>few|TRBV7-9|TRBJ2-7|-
CASSATGRLDEQYF
TGTGCCAGCAGCGCGACGGGGCGTTTGGACGAGCAGTACTTC
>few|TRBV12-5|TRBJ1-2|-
CASGRDFAYGYTF
TGTGCTAGTGGCCGGGACTTTGCGTATGGCTACACCTTC
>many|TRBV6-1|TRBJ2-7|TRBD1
CASTRGQGYEQYF
TGTGCCAGCACTCGGGGACAGGGCTACGAGCAGTACTTC
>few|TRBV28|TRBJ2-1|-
CASRSPGTMFFF
TGTGCCAGCAGATCCCCCGGGACCATGTTTTTCTTC
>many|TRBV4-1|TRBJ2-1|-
CASSQDPASSYNEQFF
TGCGCCAGCAGCCAAGATCCCGCTAGCTCCTACAATGAGCAGTTCTTC
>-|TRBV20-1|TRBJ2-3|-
CSVPRTDTQYF
TGCAGCGTCCCCCGGACAGATACGCAGTATTTT
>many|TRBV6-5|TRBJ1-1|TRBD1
CASSYHDRGLMNTEAFF
TGTGCCAGCAGTTACCACGACAGGGGGCTCATGAACACTGAAGCTTTCTTT
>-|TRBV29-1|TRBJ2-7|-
CSVKGLAGINTYEQYF
TGCAGCGTTAAGGGACTGGCGGGGATAAACACGTACGAGCAGTACTTC
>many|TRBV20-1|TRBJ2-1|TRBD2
CSARATGGYNEQFF
TGCAGTGCTAGAGCGACGGGAGGGTACAATGAGCAGTTCTTC
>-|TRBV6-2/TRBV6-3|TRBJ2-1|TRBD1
CASRTTGGSYNEQFF
TGTGCCAGCAGAACGACAGGGGGCTCCTACAATGAGCAGTTCTTC
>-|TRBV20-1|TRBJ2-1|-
CSSDIGRVYNEQFF
TGCAGTTCCGATATCGGGCGCGTGTACAATGAGCAGTTCTTC
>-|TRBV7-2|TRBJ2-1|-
CASSPFINEQFF
TGTGCCAGCAGCCCTTTTATCAATGAGCAGTTCTTC
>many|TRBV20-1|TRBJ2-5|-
CSARTGRETQYF
TGCAGTGCTAGAACAGGGCGGGAGACCCAGTACTTC
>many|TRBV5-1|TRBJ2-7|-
CASSSRPFNEQYF
TGCGCCAGCAGCTCCCGACCTTTTAACGAGCAGTACTTC
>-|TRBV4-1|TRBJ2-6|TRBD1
CASSPEDRETGANVLTF
TGCGCCAGCAGCCCAGAAGACAGGGAGACAGGGGCCAACGTCCTGACTTTC
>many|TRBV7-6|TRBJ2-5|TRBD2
CASSLTSGRETQYF
TGTGCCAGCAGCCTTACTAGCGGGAGAGAGACCCAGTACTTC
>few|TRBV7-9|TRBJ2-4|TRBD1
CASSRTTGAKNIQYF
TGTGCCAGCAGCCGGACGACAGGGGCCAAAAACATTCAGTACTTC
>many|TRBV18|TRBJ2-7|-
CASSPQGTSYEQYF
TGTGCCAGCTCACCACAGGGGACCTCCTACGAGCAGTACTTC
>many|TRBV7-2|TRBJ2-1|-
CASNRPYNEQFF
TGTGCCAGCAACCGACCTTACAATGAGCAGTTCTTC
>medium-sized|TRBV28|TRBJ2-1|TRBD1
CASSLPTGTHNEQFF
TGTGCCAGCAGTTTACCGACAGGGACCCACAATGAGCAGTTCTTC
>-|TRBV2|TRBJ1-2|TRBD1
CASSVYRGNYGYTF
TGTGCCAGCAGTGTTTACAGGGGGAACTATGGCTACACCTTC
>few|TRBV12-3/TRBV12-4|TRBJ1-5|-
CASSFRQNSNQPQHF
TGTGCCAGCAGTTTTAGACAGAATAGCAATCAGCCCCAGCATTTT
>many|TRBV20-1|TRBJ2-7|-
CSARMVEAYEQYF
TGCAGTGCTAGAATGGTAGAAGCCTACGAGCAGTACTTC
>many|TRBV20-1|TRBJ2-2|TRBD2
CSARDRRRGVIGELFF
TGCAGTGCTAGAGATCGTCGTCGGGGGGTCATCGGGGAGCTGTTTTTT
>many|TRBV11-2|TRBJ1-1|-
CASSSDPPGETEAFF
TGTGCCAGCAGCTCCGATCCACCCGGGGAAACTGAAGCTTTCTTT
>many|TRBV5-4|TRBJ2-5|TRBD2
CASSSSGGARETQYF
TGTGCCAGCAGCTCCAGCGGGGGGGCACGAGAGACCCAGTACTTC
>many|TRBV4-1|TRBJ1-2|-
CASSPVFGYGYTF
TGCGCCAGCAGCCCCGTGTTTGGCTATGGCTACACCTTC
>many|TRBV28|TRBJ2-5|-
CASSPSGLKETQYF
TGTGCCAGCAGCCCATCCGGGCTCAAAGAGACCCAGTACTTC
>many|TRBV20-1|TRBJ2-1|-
CSASLPGTNEQFF
TGCAGTGCTTCGCTCCCGGGGACCAATGAGCAGTTCTTC
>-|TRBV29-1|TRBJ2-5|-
CSEVDSLAETQYF
TGCAGCGAGGTGGACTCACTGGCTGAGACCCAGTACTTC
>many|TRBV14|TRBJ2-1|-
CASSQVVSSEQFF
TGTGCCAGCAGCCAAGTTGTGTCGAGTGAGCAGTTCTTC
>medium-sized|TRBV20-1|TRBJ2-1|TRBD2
CSARKELAGGRTSYNEQFF
TGCAGTGCTAGAAAAGAGCTAGCGGGAGGAAGGACGTCCTACAATGAGCAGTTCTTC
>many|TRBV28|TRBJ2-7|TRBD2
CASSATGLGRYEQYF
TGTGCCAGCTCTGCGACGGGACTAGGGAGGTACGAGCAGTACTTC
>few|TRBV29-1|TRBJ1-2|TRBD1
CSVEDLAGGLGYTF
TGCAGCGTTGAAGATCTTGCAGGGGGGCTTGGCTACACCTTC
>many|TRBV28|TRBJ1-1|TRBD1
CASSLGQGKAFF
TGTGCCAGCAGCCTGGGACAGGGAAAAGCTTTCTTT
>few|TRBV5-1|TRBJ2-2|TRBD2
CASSSPGTSGETTGELFF
TGCGCCAGCAGCTCGCCCGGGACTAGCGGAGAGACCACCGGGGAGCTGTTTTTT
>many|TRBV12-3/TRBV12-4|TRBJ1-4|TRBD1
CASSLGQGGEKLFF
TGTGCCAGCAGCCTTGGACAGGGCGGTGAAAAACTGTTTTTT
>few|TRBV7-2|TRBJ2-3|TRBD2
CASSPGLAITDTQYF
TGTGCCAGCAGCCCGGGACTAGCGATCACAGATACGCAGTATTTT
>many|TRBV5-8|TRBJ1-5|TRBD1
CASRYDRGPDQPQHF
TGTGCCAGCAGGTACGACAGGGGGCCGGATCAGCCCCAGCATTTT
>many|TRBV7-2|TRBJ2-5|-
CASSRESQETQYF
TGTGCCAGCAGCCGGGAGAGCCAAGAGACCCAGTACTTC
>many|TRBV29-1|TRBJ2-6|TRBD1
CSAGTGYSGANVLTF
TGCAGCGCCGGGACAGGATACTCTGGGGCCAACGTCCTGACTTTC
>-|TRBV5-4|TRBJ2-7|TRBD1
CASSLGTGVMNEQYF
TGTGCCAGCAGCTTGGGGACAGGGGTAATGAACGAGCAGTACTTC
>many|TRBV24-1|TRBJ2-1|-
CATSDLRTTQPNEQFF
TGTGCCACCAGTGATTTGCGCACAACACAGCCCAATGAGCAGTTCTTC
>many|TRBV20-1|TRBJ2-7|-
CSARDNRAGGIEQYF
TGCAGTGCTAGAGATAATAGGGCCGGAGGGATCGAGCAGTACTTC
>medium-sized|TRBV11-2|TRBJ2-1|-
CASSLGNRGNEQFF
TGTGCCAGCAGCTTAGGAAACCGGGGGAATGAGCAGTTCTTC